This T cell receptor (beta chain) derives from a study of blood T cell repertoires in COVID-19. The V end was cut by 1 base, the J end by 5 bases, with 17 bases between. CDR1 and CDR2 from the germline V gene are MNHNS and SASEGT. The CDR3 is made up of 16 amino acids. TCRdb keeps only in-frame clones here, not all; method: immunoSEQ multiplex PCR. Here the sample spans roughly 450,000 clones, about nine tenths being singletons. Enrollees, about 18 to 90 years old, lived in about two dozen US areas. The sequence was obtained from a man aged 18 to 29 who had recovered from COVID-19. Specimen: PBMCs or T cells enriched from blood (not recorded which). The rearrangement uses TRBV6-1 and TRBJ1-2; the D gene is possibly TRBD1 (6 bases). CDR3 sequence: CASSEGKTGLLYGYTF. The DNA of the CDR3 is TGTGCCAGCAGTGAAGGTAAGACAGGCCTCCTTTATGGCTACACCTTC.